This TCR beta chain appears in the sequencing data of a study of cytomegalovirus exposure and HLA in healthy donors. Trimming removed 3 bases at V and 5 bases at J, with 10 bases between. The germline V gene encodes CDR1 SQVTM and CDR2 ANQGSEA. The CDR3 sequence is 12 residues long. The PCR ran on 60 Vbeta and 13 Jbeta primers. Some clones are missing from TCRdb's copy, which holds only in-frame ones; the method was immunoSEQ multiplex PCR. The sample shows 160,000 or so clones, around 70% of them seen only once. Remarks on this clone: The antigen remains undetermined.

Study results and limitations: In vitro testing confirmed a few CMV-associated chains as specific for CMV antigens.

Sample: PBMCs. The chain is built from TRBV29-1 and TRBJ1-1; D may be TRBD1 (5 bases). This TCR derives from a man in his late teens or twenties in good health and CMV-seropositive. The CDR3 sequence is CSVEGGITEAFF. In DNA, the CDR3 is TGCAGCGTTGAGGGGGGTATTACTGAAGCTTTCTTT. The variable domain in full, completed from reference TRBV29-1 and TRBJ1-1, reads SAVISQKPSRDICQRGTSLTIQCQVDSQVTMMFWYRQQPGQSLTLIATANQGSEATYESGFVIDKFPISRPNLTFSTLTVSNMSPEDSSIYLCSVEGGITEAFFGQGTRLTVV.